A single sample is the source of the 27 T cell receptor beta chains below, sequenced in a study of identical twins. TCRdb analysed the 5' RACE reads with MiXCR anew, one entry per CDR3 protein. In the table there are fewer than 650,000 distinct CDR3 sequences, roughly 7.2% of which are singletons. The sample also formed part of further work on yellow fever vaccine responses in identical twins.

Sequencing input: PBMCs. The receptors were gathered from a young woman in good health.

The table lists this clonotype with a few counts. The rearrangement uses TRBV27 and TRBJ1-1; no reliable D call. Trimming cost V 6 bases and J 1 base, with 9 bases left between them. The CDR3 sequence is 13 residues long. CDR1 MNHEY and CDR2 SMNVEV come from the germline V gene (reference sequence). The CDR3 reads CASSLRWNTEAFF. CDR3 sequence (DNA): TGTGCCAGCAGCTTAAGGTGGAACACTGAAGCTTTCTTT.

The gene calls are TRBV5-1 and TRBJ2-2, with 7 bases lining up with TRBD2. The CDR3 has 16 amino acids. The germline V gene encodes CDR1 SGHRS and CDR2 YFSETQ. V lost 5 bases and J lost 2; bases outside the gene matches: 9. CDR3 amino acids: CASRLLGGSNTGELFF. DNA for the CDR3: TGCGCCAGCAGACTATTGGGCGGGAGTAACACCGGGGAGCTGTTTTTT.

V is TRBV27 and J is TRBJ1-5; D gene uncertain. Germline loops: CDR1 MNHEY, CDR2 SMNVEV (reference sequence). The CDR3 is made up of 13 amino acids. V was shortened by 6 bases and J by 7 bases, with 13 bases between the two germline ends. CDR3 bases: TGTGCCAGCAGCGCAGAAGGAGGGCAGCCCCAGCATTTT. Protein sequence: CASSAEGGQPQHF.

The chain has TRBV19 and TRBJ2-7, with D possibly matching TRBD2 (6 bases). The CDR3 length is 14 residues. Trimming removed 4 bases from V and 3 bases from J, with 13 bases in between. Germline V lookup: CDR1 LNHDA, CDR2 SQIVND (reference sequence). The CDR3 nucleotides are TGTGCCAGTAGTAAAGACCCTAGCGTCTACGAGCAGTACTTC. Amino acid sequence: CASSKDPSVYEQYF. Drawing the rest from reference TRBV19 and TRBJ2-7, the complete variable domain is DGGITQSPKYLFRKEGQNVTLSCEQNLNHDAMYWYRQDPGQGLRLIYYSQIVNDFQKGDIAEGYSVSREKKESFPLTVTSAQKNPTAFYLCASSKDPSVYEQYFGPGTRLTVT.

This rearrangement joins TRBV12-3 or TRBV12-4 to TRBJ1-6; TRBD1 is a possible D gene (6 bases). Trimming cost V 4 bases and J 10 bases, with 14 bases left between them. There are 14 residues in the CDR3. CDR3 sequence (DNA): TGTGCCAGCAGTTATGGGGGGCTCGACTCACCCCTCCACTTT. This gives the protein CASSYGGLDSPLHF.

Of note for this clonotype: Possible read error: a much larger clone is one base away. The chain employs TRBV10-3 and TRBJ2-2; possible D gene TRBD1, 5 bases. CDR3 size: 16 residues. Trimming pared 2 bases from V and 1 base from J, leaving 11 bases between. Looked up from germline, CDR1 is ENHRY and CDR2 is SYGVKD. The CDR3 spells CAISETGHRNTGELFF. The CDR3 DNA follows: TGTGCCATCAGTGAGACAGGACACCGGAACACCGGGGAGCTGTTTTTT.

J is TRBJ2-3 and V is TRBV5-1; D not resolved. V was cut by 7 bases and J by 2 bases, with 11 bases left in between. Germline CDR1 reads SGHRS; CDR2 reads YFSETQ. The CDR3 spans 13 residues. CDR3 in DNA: TGCGCCAGCCGACGGGCTACCACAGATACGCAGTATTTT. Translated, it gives CASRRATTDTQYF.

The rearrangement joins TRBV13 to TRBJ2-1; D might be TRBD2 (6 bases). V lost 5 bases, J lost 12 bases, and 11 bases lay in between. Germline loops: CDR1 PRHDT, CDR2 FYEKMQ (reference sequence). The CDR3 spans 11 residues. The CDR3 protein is CASSAGSRQFF. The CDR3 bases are TGTGCCAGCAGCGCCGGGAGTAGGCAGTTCTTC.

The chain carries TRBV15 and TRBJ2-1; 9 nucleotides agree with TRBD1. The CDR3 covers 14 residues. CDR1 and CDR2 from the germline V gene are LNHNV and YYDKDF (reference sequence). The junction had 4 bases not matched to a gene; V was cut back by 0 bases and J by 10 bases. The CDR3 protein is CATSRDYGTGEQFF. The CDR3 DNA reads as TGTGCCACCAGCAGAGATTACGGGACAGGGGAGCAGTTCTTC.

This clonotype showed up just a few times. The CDR3 protein is CAISDQSGSYEQYF. For the CDR3, the DNA is TGTGCCATCAGTGATCAATCAGGGTCCTACGAGCAGTACTTC. This rearrangement joins TRBV10-3 to TRBJ2-7; TRBD1 might be the D (5 bases). Germline assignment: CDR1 ENHRY and CDR2 SYGVKD. The CDR3 runs 14 residues. V was trimmed by 3 bases and J by 1 base, leaving 10 bases between them.

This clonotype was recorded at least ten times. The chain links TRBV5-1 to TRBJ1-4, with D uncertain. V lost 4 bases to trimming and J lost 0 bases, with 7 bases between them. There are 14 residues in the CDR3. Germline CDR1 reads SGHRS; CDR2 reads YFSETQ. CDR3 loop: CASSVAATNEKLFF. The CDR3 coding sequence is TGCGCCAGCAGCGTCGCAGCAACTAATGAAAAACTGTTTTTT.

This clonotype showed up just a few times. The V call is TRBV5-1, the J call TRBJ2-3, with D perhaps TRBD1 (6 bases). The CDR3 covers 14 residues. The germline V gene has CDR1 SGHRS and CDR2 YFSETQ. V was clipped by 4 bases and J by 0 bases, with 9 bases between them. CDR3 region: CASSKGDSTDTQYF. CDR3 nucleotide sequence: TGCGCCAGCAGCAAGGGGGACAGCACAGATACGCAGTATTTT.

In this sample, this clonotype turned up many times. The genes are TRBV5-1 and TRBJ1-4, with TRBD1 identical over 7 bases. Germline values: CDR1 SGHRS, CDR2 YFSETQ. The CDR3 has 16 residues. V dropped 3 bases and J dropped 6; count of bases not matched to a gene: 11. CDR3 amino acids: CASSSNRGVRDEKLFF. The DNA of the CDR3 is TGCGCCAGCAGCTCGAACAGGGGAGTGAGGGATGAAAAACTGTTTTTT. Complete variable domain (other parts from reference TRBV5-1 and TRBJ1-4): KAGVTQTPRYLIKTRGQQVTLSCSPISGHRSVSWYQQTPGQGLQFLFEYFSETQRNKGNFPGRFSGRQFSNSRSEMNVSTLELGDSALYLCASSSNRGVRDEKLFFGSGTQLSVL.

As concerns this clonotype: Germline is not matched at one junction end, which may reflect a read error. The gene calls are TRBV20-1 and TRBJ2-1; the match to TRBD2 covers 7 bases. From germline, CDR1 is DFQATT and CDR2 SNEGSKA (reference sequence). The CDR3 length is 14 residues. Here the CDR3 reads CSARAGTAYNEQFF. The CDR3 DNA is TGCAGTGCAAGAGCGGGGACCGCCTACAATGAGCAGTTCTTC.

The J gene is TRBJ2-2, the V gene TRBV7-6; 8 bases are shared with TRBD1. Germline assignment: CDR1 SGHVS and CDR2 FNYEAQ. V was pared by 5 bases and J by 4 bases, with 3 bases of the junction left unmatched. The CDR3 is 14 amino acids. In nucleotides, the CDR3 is TGTGCCAGCAGCGAACAGGGGGTCACCGGGGAGCTGTTTTTT. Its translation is CASSEQGVTGELFF.

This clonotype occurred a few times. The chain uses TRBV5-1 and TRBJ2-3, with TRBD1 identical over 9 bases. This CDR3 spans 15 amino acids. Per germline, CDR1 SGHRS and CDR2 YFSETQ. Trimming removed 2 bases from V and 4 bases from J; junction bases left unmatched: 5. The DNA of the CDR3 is TGCGCCAGCAGCTTCCTAACAGGGGGCTCAGATACGCAGTATTTT. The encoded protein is CASSFLTGGSDTQYF.

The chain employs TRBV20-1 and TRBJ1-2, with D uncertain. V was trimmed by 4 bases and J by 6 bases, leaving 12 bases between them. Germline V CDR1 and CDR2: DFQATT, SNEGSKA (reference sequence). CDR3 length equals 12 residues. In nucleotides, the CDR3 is TGCAGTGCTACCCCCCTGAGGGATGGCTACACCTTC. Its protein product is CSATPLRDGYTF.

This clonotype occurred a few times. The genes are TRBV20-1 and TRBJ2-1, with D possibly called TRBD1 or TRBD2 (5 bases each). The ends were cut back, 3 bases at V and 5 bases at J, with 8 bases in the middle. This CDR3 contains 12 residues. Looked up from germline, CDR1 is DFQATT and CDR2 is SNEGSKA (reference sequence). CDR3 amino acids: CSASRGDNEQFF. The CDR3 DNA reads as TGCAGTGCTAGTAGAGGGGACAATGAGCAGTTCTTC.

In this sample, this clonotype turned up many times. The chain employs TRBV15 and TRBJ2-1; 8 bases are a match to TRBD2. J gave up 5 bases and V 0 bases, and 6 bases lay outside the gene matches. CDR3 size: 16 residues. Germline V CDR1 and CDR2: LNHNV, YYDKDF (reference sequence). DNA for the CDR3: TGTGCCACCAGCAGAGATGGGGGGACTAGTGACAATGAGCAGTTCTTC. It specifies CATSRDGGTSDNEQFF.

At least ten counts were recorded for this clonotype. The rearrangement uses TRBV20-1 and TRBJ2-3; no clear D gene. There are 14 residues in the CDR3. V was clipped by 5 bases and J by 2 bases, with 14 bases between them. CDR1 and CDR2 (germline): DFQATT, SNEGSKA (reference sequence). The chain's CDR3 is CSAWLAELTDTQYF. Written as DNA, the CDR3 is TGCAGTGCTTGGCTGGCGGAGCTCACAGATACGCAGTATTTT.

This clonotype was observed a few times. The CDR3 loop reads CSVWGRGQTGELFF. CDR3 nucleotides: TGCAGCGTTTGGGGCAGGGGGCAAACCGGGGAGCTGTTTTTT. The chain recombines TRBV29-1 with TRBJ2-2; TRBD1 matches at 8 bases. V lost 5 bases and J lost 5; bases outside the gene matches: 7. The length of the CDR3 is 14 residues. CDR1 SQVTM and CDR2 ANQGSEA come from the germline V gene.

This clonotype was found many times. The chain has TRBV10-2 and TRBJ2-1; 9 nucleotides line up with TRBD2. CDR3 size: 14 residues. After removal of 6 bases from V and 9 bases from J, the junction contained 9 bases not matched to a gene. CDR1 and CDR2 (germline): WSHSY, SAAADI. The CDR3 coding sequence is TGCGCCAGCAGAATGGGTAGCGGGAGCACTGAGCAGTTCTTC. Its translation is CASRMGSGSTEQFF.

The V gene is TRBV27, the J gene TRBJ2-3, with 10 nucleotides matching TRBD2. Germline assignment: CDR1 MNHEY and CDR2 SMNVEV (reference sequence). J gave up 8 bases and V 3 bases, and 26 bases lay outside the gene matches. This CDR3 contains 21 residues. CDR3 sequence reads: CASSLVGLAAPLSPRWVTQYF. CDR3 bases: TGTGCCAGCAGTTTGGTAGGACTAGCGGCGCCCCTCTCCCCCAGATGGGTTACGCAGTATTTT.

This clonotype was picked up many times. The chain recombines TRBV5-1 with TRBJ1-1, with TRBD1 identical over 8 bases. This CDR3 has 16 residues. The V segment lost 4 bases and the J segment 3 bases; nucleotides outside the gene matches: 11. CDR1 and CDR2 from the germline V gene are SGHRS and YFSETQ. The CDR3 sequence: CASSPETGGRYTEAFF. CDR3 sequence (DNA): TGCGCCAGCAGCCCTGAAACAGGGGGTCGATACACTGAAGCTTTCTTT.

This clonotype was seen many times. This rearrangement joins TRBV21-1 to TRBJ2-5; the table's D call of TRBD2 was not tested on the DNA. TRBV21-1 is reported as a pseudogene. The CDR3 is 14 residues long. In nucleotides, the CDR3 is TGTGCCAGCAGCAAATACAGGGAGGGAGAGACCCAGTACTTC. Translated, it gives CASSKYREGETQYF.

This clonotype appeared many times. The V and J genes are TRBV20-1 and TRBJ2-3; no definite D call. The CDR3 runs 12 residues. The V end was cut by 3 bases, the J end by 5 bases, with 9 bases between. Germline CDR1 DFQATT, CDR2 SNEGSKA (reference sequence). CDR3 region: CSARVRIDTQYF. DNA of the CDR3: TGCAGTGCTAGGGTTCGGATAGATACGCAGTATTTT.

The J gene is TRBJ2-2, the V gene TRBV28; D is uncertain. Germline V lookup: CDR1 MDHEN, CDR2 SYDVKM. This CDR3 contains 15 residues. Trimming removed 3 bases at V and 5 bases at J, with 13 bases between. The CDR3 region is CASSFVLLGTGELFF. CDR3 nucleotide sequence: TGTGCCAGCAGTTTTGTACTCCTGGGAACCGGGGAGCTGTTTTTT.